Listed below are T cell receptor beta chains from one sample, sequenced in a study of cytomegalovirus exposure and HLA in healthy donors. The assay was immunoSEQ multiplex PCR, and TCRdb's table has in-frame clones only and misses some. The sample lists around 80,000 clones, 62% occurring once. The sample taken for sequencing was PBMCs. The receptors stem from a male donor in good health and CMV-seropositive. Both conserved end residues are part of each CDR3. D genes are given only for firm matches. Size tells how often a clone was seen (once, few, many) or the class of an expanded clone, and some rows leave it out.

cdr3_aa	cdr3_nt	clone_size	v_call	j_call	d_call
CAISRGQGFPSSYNEQFF	TGTGCCATCAGTAGGGGACAGGGGTTTCCGAGCTCCTACAATGAGCAGTTCTTC	few	TRBV10-3	TRBJ2-1	TRBD1
CATSFNPGGTNEKLFF	TGTGCCACCAGCTTCAATCCGGGGGGAACTAATGAAAAACTGTTTTTT	few	TRBV15	TRBJ1-4	-
CASSPQTGTGNTEAFF	TGTGCCAGCAGCCCCCAAACCGGGACAGGGAACACTGAAGCTTTCTTT	-	TRBV7-8	TRBJ1-1	TRBD1
CASSLGTGIGYGYTF	TGTGCCAGCAGTTTAGGTACAGGGATAGGCTATGGCTACACCTTC	few	TRBV6-5	TRBJ1-2	-
CASSVDSYTEAFF	TGTGCCAGCTCGGTGGACAGTTACACTGAAGCTTTCTTT	-	TRBV18	TRBJ1-1	-
CASSQGLAASRSNEQFF	TGTGCCAGCAGCCAGGGACTAGCGGCATCCAGGTCCAATGAGCAGTTCTTC	-	TRBV4-2	TRBJ2-1	TRBD2
CASSQGWAETQYF	TGCGCCAGCAGCCAAGGTTGGGCGGAGACCCAGTACTTC	medium-sized	TRBV4-1	TRBJ2-5	-
CSVATSGSSQETQYF	TGCAGCGTGGCAACTAGCGGGAGTAGTCAAGAGACCCAGTACTTC	few	TRBV29-1	TRBJ2-5	TRBD2
CAWSVGASGRGRETQYF	TGTGCCTGGAGTGTAGGGGCTAGCGGGAGAGGGAGAGAGACCCAGTACTTC	-	TRBV30	TRBJ2-5	TRBD2
CASRTGGGYGYTF	TGTGCCAGCAGGACAGGGGGGGGATATGGCTACACCTTC	-	TRBV6-5	TRBJ1-2	TRBD1
CAYPRGANYGYTF	TGTGCCTATCCTCGCGGAGCTAACTATGGCTACACCTTC	-	TRBV30	TRBJ1-2	-
CASSSPVAPSGNTIYF	TGTGCCAGCAGCTCCCCAGTGGCCCCCTCTGGAAACACCATATATTTT	-	TRBV7-2	TRBJ1-3	-
CASSQERIAGEHEQYF	TGTGCCAGCAGCCAAGAGAGGATAGCGGGAGAACACGAGCAGTACTTC	-	TRBV4-2	TRBJ2-7	TRBD2
CASSLYGQGGTEAFF	TGTGCCAGCAGCTTATATGGACAGGGAGGCACTGAAGCTTTCTTT	-	TRBV7-9	TRBJ1-1	TRBD1
CASKPGSSSYNEQFF	TGTGCCAGCAAACCCGGGAGTAGCTCCTACAATGAGCAGTTCTTC	-	TRBV6-5	TRBJ2-1	-
CASSWGWTGSNTEAFF	TGTGCCAGCAGTTGGGGCTGGACAGGGTCGAACACTGAAGCTTTCTTT	few	TRBV6-5	TRBJ1-1	TRBD1
CASSLVWAVNTGELFF	TGTGCCAGCAGCTTAGTGTGGGCAGTTAACACCGGGGAGCTGTTTTTT	-	TRBV7-6	TRBJ2-2	-
CASSMRGGTDTQYF	TGTGCCAGTAGTATGCGGGGTGGCACAGATACGCAGTATTTT	-	TRBV19	TRBJ2-3	-
CSVTNQGAHTEAFF	TGCAGCGTTACCAACCAGGGGGCTCACACTGAAGCTTTCTTT	-	TRBV29-1	TRBJ1-1	TRBD1
CASSLGGPMNTEAFF	TGTGCCAGCAGCTTAGGAGGCCCCATGAACACTGAAGCTTTCTTT	-	TRBV11-3	TRBJ1-1	-
CASSQDRGTSETQYF	TGTGCCAGCAGCCAAGATAGGGGGACATCGGAGACCCAGTACTTC	-	TRBV4-2	TRBJ2-5	-
CASSLDRGNEQFF	TGTGCCAGCAGCTTAGATAGAGGGAATGAGCAGTTCTTC	once	TRBV11-3	TRBJ2-1	-
CAGADAQNTGELFF	TGTGCCGGGGCGGACGCGCAGAACACCGGGGAGCTGTTTTTT	-	TRBV6-5	TRBJ2-2	-
CASGGQGYTGELFF	TGTGCCAGCGGGGGACAGGGTTACACCGGGGAGCTGTTTTTT	-	TRBV19	TRBJ2-2	TRBD1
CASSLRDRGNGELFF	TGCGCCAGCAGCTTGAGGGACAGAGGCAACGGGGAGCTGTTTTTT	-	TRBV5-1	TRBJ2-2	TRBD1
CASSFTGGSFF	TGTGCCAGCAGTTTTACAGGGGGCTCCTTCTTC	few	TRBV28	TRBJ1-2	TRBD1
CATSRGTGGDEQYF	TGTGCCACCAGCAGAGGGACAGGGGGAGACGAGCAGTACTTC	-	TRBV15	TRBJ2-7	TRBD1